The 19 T cell receptor beta chains given below trace back to one sample, sequenced in a study of long-term antiretroviral therapy in people with HIV. Researchers ran immunoSEQ v3.0 at survey level. Sequencing was performed with immunoSEQ multiplex PCR; in TCRdb, only in-frame clones are kept and a portion is missing. Here the sample spans 10,000 to 12,000 clones, roughly 85% being singletons. This specimen was unsorted PBMCs, taken 1.2 years after starting antiretroviral therapy. The origin of the receptors is a man aged 35-49 years with HIV.

The CDR3: CASSEAYTQYF. The CDR3 coding sequence is TGTGCCAGCAGTGAAGCGTATACGCAGTATTTT. The rearrangement joins TRBV6-1 to TRBJ2-3, with no clear D. The CDR3 contains 11 residues. Germline V CDR1 and CDR2: MNHNS, SASEGT. V shed 0 bases and J shed 7 bases, with 2 bases lying between them.

The chain carries TRBV11-2 and TRBJ2-3; D is undetermined. V was cut by 8 bases and J by 1 base, with 10 bases left in between. The germline V gene encodes CDR1 SGHAT and CDR2 FQNNGV. The CDR3 sequence is 13 residues long. The CDR3 DNA sequence: TGTGCCAGCTCGCCACCTGGCACAGATACGCAGTATTTT. Protein: CASSPPGTDTQYF.

DNA of the CDR3: TGCGCCAGCAGCTTGGTGCCGGGGGGGCGCGGGATCGATGAAAAACTGTTTTTT. Translated, it gives CASSLVPGGRGIDEKLFF. The chain links TRBV5-1 to TRBJ1-4, with a weak D call TRBD1 (6 bases). The germline gives CDR1 SGHRS, CDR2 YFSETQ. This CDR3 contains 18 residues. Trimming left V 0 bases short and J 6 bases short, with 21 bases between. The whole variable domain, filled in from reference TRBV5-1 and TRBJ1-4, reads KAGVTQTPRYLIKTRGQQVTLSCSPISGHRSVSWYQQTPGQGLQFLFEYFSETQRNKGNFPGRFSGRQFSNSRSEMNVSTLELGDSALYLCASSLVPGGRGIDEKLFFGSGTQLSVL.

The gene calls are TRBV10-2 and TRBJ2-7; TRBD1 matches at 10 bases. Germline CDR1 is WSHSY and CDR2 is SAAADI. Trimming at V came to 4 bases and at J to 4 bases, leaving 4 bases not matched to a gene. This CDR3 region has 14 residues. The CDR3 is CASSAPGQGYEQYF. The DNA for the CDR3 is TGCGCCAGCAGTGCTCCGGGACAGGGGTACGAGCAGTACTTC.

This chain links TRBV10-1 with TRBJ1-2; D is ambiguous. The CDR3 extends over 12 amino acids. V was pared by 4 bases and J by 4 bases, with 7 bases between. Germline V CDR1 and CDR2: WNHNN, SYGVQD (reference sequence). DNA for the CDR3: TGCGCCAGCAGTGTCAGTTTCTATGGCTACACCTTC. Protein: CASSVSFYGYTF.

The chain combines TRBV27 with TRBJ2-7; perhaps TRBD1 as D (6 bases). This CDR3 is 14 amino acids long. CDR1 MNHEY and CDR2 SMNVEV come from the germline V gene (reference sequence). Deletions cut 7 bases from V and 3 bases from J, with 16 bases between. Here the CDR3 DNA reads TGTGCCAGCACCCGGTACAGGGACGGCTACGAGCAGTACTTC. It translates to CASTRYRDGYEQYF.

The rearrangement links TRBV29-1 to TRBJ1-2; D remains ambiguous. Trimming stripped 1 base from V and 4 bases from J, with 7 bases between. The CDR3 extends over 12 amino acids. CDR1 SQVTM and CDR2 ANQGSEA come from the germline V gene. CDR3 in DNA: TGCAGCGTTGAAGGGAACTCCTATGGCTACACCTTC. Protein sequence: CSVEGNSYGYTF. Supplemented by reference TRBV29-1 and TRBJ1-2, the full variable domain reads SAVISQKPSRDICQRGTSLTIQCQVDSQVTMMFWYRQQPGQSLTLIATANQGSEATYESGFVIDKFPISRPNLTFSTLTVSNMSPEDSSIYLCSVEGNSYGYTFGSGTRLTVV.

This rearrangement joins TRBV7-2 to TRBJ2-3; D is perhaps TRBD2 (5 bases). Trimming cost V 3 bases and J 6 bases, with 13 bases left between them. Germline V gene sequence: CDR1 SGHTA, CDR2 FQGNSA. CDR3 length: 14 residues. The CDR3 DNA reads as TGTGCCAGCAGCTTGGACTCTATACGGGATACGCAGTATTTT. It is translated as CASSLDSIRDTQYF.

CDR3: CASSPLSTGELFF. CDR3 in DNA: TGTGCCAGCTCACCACTAAGCACCGGGGAGCTGTTTTTT. The chain links TRBV18 to TRBJ2-2; D remains ambiguous. The CDR3 is made up of 13 amino acids. The V gene lost 1 base and the J gene lost 4 bases, with 4 bases spanning the gap. CDR1 and CDR2 from the germline V gene are KGHSH and LQKENI.

This clone was counted only a few times. The gene calls are TRBV5-1 and TRBJ1-6; 8 nucleotides agree with TRBD1. The CDR3 contains 13 residues. V trimming: 4 bases; J trimming: 8 bases; junction bases outside the gene matches: 2. Germline loops: CDR1 SGHRS, CDR2 YFSETQ. As DNA, the CDR3 is TGCGCCAGCAGCGAGGACAGGGATTCACCCCTCCACTTT. Encoded protein: CASSEDRDSPLHF. Looking up the rest from reference TRBV5-1 and TRBJ1-6 gives the full variable domain: KAGVTQTPRYLIKTRGQQVTLSCSPISGHRSVSWYQQTPGQGLQFLFEYFSETQRNKGNFPGRFSGRQFSNSRSEMNVSTLELGDSALYLCASSEDRDSPLHFGNGTRLTVT.

The rearrangement uses TRBV4-3 and TRBJ2-3; D is possibly TRBD1 (6 bases). The CDR3 spans 14 residues. Trimming pared 8 bases from V and 5 bases from J, leaving 17 bases between. CDR1 LGHNA and CDR2 YSLEER come from the germline V gene. The CDR3 here is CASGLSGAGDTQYF. CDR3 in DNA: TGCGCCAGCGGTCTTTCAGGGGCGGGAGATACGCAGTATTTT.

This chain joins TRBV29-1 and TRBJ1-3; no clear D gene. The CDR3 has 11 amino acids. Trimming pared 2 bases from V and 5 bases from J, leaving 4 bases between. Germline assignment: CDR1 SQVTM and CDR2 ANQGSEA. The CDR3 DNA reads TGCAGCGTTGAACACCGAAACACCATATATTTT. It is translated as CSVEHRNTIYF.

The rearrangement joins TRBV5-6 to TRBJ2-2; D might be TRBD2 (5 bases). The V gene's germline CDR1 is SGHDT and CDR2 YYEEEE. The length of the CDR3 is 15 residues. Deletions cut 1 base from V and 3 bases from J, with 10 bases between. CDR3 in DNA: TGTGCCAGCAGCTTGAGTCTAGCTCACACCGGGGAGCTGTTTTTT. This sequence encodes CASSLSLAHTGELFF.

This clone has a single count. The chain carries TRBV5-1 and TRBJ1-3; D ambiguous. The length of the CDR3 is 15 residues. V lost 0 bases and J 2 bases, leaving 9 bases between the germline ends. Per the germline V gene, CDR1 is SGHRS and CDR2 is YFSETQ. The CDR3 DNA reads as TGCGCCAGCAGCTTGGGTGGGTCTACTGGAAACACCATATATTTT. Encoded protein: CASSLGGSTGNTIYF.

The rearrangement uses TRBV7-6 and TRBJ2-7; unclear D gene. V lost 5 bases and J lost 4, with 15 bases in between. The CDR3 has 14 amino acids. Per the germline V gene, CDR1 is SGHVS and CDR2 is FNYEAQ. In DNA form, the CDR3 reads TGTGCCAGCAGCCCCCGCGTTGGGAATTACGAGCAGTACTTC. This sequence encodes CASSPRVGNYEQYF.

The rearrangement uses TRBV30 and TRBJ2-1; D might be TRBD2 (7 bases). The germline V and J ends were trimmed by 3 bases and 0 bases, with 27 bases remaining between them. Germline assignment: CDR1 GTSNPN and CDR2 SVGIG (reference sequence). The CDR3 length is 20 residues. The CDR3 DNA reads TGTGCCTGGAGCGTTGGTTCGGGGGGCCTGACTTTTAGCTCCTACAATGAGCAGTTCTTC. The encoded protein is CAWSVGSGGLTFSSYNEQFF.

The chain carries TRBV11-1 and TRBJ1-2; TRBD1 matches at 7 bases. Germline assignment: CDR1 SGHAT and CDR2 FQDESV (reference sequence). V gave up 5 bases and J gave up 4 bases; unmatched junction bases: 4. The CDR3 is made up of 13 amino acids. The CDR3 spells CASSPDRAYGYTF. The CDR3 bases are TGTGCCAGCAGCCCTGACAGGGCCTATGGCTACACCTTC. Full variable domain (missing parts from reference TRBV11-1 and TRBJ1-2): EAEVAQSPRYKITEKSQAVAFWCDPISGHATLYWYRQILGQGPELLVQFQDESVVDDSQLPKDRFSAERLKGVDSTLKIQPAELGDSAMYLCASSPDRAYGYTFGSGTRLTVV.

The V and J genes are TRBV19 and TRBJ2-1; the match to TRBD2 covers 11 bases. Germline V gene data show CDR1 as LNHDA and CDR2 as SQIVND (reference sequence). This CDR3 contains 15 residues. The J segment lost 7 bases and the V segment lost 4 bases, leaving 6 bases of the junction unmatched. The CDR3 sequence: CASSTRGLAVNEQFF. CDR3 coding DNA: TGTGCCAGTAGTACGCGGGGACTAGCGGTGAATGAGCAGTTCTTC.

The CDR3 sequence is CASSQDRGRLHEQYF. The CDR3, as DNA: TGCGCCAGCAGCCAAGACAGGGGGCGCCTTCACGAGCAGTACTTC. This chain connects TRBV4-3 to TRBJ2-7; TRBD1 matches 8 bases. J lost 5 bases, V lost 0 bases, and 6 bases had no gene match. The CDR3 extends over 15 amino acids. In germline, CDR1 is LGHNA, CDR2 YSLEER.